The 2 T cell receptor beta chains listed next were all sequenced from one sample in a study of blood T cells in healthy people across ages. Combining a sample-barcoded 5' primer with a J-beta primer mix, a second PCR ran for roughly 7 to 12 cycles. MiXCR, run by TCRdb on the 5' RACE reads, gives a single entry per CDR3 protein. Here the sample spans 600,000 to 650,000 distinct CDR3 sequences, 45% to 65% being singletons. The specimen sequenced was blood. These receptors all stem from a man between 60 and 75 years old in good health.

This clonotype was seen a few times. The V and J genes are TRBV5-1 and TRBJ2-5, with unresolved D. The ends were cut back, 1 base at V and 3 bases at J, with 10 bases in the middle. The CDR3 runs to 14 residues. From germline, CDR1 is SGHRS and CDR2 YFSETQ. The CDR3 DNA follows: TGCGCCAGCAGCTTGACTTCTACCGAAGAGACCCAGTACTTC. Translated, it gives CASSLTSTEETQYF.

The rearrangement joins TRBV4-1 to TRBJ1-1; D is unresolved. Trimming shortened V by 4 bases and J by 4 bases, and 19 bases separated the two germline ends. The CDR3 is 16 residues long. Germline lookup yields CDR1 MGHRA and CDR2 YSYEKL. CDR3 nucleotide sequence: TGCGCCAGCAGCCTCTCAGCGATGGGAGGTGGCACTGAAGCTTTCTTT. The encoded protein is CASSLSAMGGGTEAFF.